These 6 T cell receptor beta chains came from one sample sequenced in a study of beta chain features in type 1 diabetes. The sequenced template was cDNA made from the entire isolated RNA. The method was immunoSEQ multiplex PCR; TCRdb's version includes in-frame clones alone and lacks a portion of them. The sample yields some 360,000 clones, 8.5% to 10% seen once. Study-level findings and limits: A moderate, significant TCRB CDR3 shortening appeared in type 1 diabetes across four CD4+ subsets.

No antigen is known for these receptors. Sequenced input: central memory CD4+ T cells from blood. The origin of the receptors is a man younger than 40 with type 1 diabetes.

A few counts support this clone. This sample also contains other DNA sequences that code for the same CDR3. The V call is TRBV6-5, the J call TRBJ2-7, with D possibly called TRBD1 or TRBD2 (6 bases each). The V and J ends lost 0 bases and 3 bases respectively, with 12 bases between them. CDR1 and CDR2 from the germline V gene are MNHEY and SVGAGI. This CDR3 has 15 residues. The chain's CDR3 is CASSYSGGGGYEQYF. The CDR3 region has the DNA TGTGCCAGCAGTTACTCAGGAGGGGGAGGCTACGAGCAGTACTTC.

The chain links TRBV7-3 to TRBJ2-2; no firm D call. Looked up from germline, CDR1 is SGHTA and CDR2 is FQGTGA. V dropped 5 bases and J dropped 1 base, with 8 bases sitting between them. CDR3 size: 14 residues. This CDR3 is CASSRQLNTGELFF. In DNA form, the CDR3 reads TGTGCCAGCAGCCGCCAACTGAACACCGGGGAGCTGTTTTTT.

This clone was picked up one time. V usage is TRBV6-5 and J usage is TRBJ2-7; 8 bases are a match to TRBD2. CDR1 is MNHEY, CDR2 SVGAGI, per germline. With 1 base clipped from V and 1 base from J, the junction kept 6 bases outside the gene matches. This CDR3 contains 16 residues. CDR3 protein: CASSYFGGARSYEQYF. The DNA of the CDR3 is TGTGCCAGCAGTTACTTCGGGGGGGCGCGTTCCTACGAGCAGTACTTC.

The V call is TRBV5-1, the J call TRBJ1-1; 7 bases agree with TRBD1. This CDR3 contains 13 residues. J was trimmed by 5 bases and V by 4 bases; bases with no gene match: 5. Germline CDR1 and CDR2: SGHRS and YFSETQ. The DNA for the CDR3 is TGCGCCAGCAGCCTCGACAGGGCTACTGAAGCTTTCTTT. Its translation is CASSLDRATEAFF.

This chain connects TRBV5-4 to TRBJ2-6; D may correspond to TRBD1 or TRBD2 (6 bases each). The CDR3 covers 13 residues. Germline V CDR1 and CDR2: SGHNT, YYREEE (reference sequence). Trimming shortened V by 4 bases and J by 12 bases, and 14 bases separated the two germline ends. The CDR3 is CASSRDKGGVLTF. CDR3 sequence (DNA): TGTGCCAGCAGCCGGGACAAGGGGGGCGTCCTGACTTTC.

This clone appeared many times. The rearrangement links TRBV6-5 to TRBJ1-5; no definite D call. V shed 0 bases and J shed 0 bases, with 6 bases lying between them. The CDR3 is made up of 15 amino acids. Germline CDR1 reads MNHEY; CDR2 reads SVGAGI. CDR3 residues: CASSYSSFSNQPQHF. In DNA form, the CDR3 reads TGTGCCAGCAGTTACTCGAGCTTTAGCAATCAGCCCCAGCATTTT.